This entry concerns a single T cell receptor beta chain. Its target is not known. V was cut by 8 bases and J by 9 bases, with 19 bases left in between. CDR1 and CDR2 from the germline V gene are MNHNS and SASEGT. CDR3 length: 13 amino acids. In patients aged 18 to 65, hyperthyroidism was newly diagnosed, with duration under 2 months. Uncontrolled infection, other autoimmune disease, pregnancy or lactation excluded patients. Diagnostic assessment was based on clinical symptoms, serum thyroxine and TRAb, thyroid ultrasound and orbital computed tomography. This sample is drawn from a study of T cells in Graves' hyperthyroidism and ophthalmopathy. General study findings and limits: Ophthalmopathy onset followed model prediction by a median approximately 5.9 months.

Amplification of TCR beta CDR3 regions used RNA as the template. RT-PCR in the first round (using the HTBI primer set) targeted the TCR CDR3. A single record per CDR3 protein comes from TCRdb applying MiXCR to the multiplex PCR reads. In the table there are roughly 93,000 distinct CDR3 sequences, about 40% of which are singletons. The V call is TRBV6-1, the J call TRBJ2-5; maybe TRBD1 (5 bases). This clonotype originated in a woman under 40 with Graves' hyperthyroidism. What was sequenced was peripheral blood or thyroid tissue (not recorded which). CDR3 protein: CASDDSSNQPQYF. The DNA for the CDR3 is TGTGCCAGCGATGACAGTTCCAATCAGCCCCAGTACTTC.